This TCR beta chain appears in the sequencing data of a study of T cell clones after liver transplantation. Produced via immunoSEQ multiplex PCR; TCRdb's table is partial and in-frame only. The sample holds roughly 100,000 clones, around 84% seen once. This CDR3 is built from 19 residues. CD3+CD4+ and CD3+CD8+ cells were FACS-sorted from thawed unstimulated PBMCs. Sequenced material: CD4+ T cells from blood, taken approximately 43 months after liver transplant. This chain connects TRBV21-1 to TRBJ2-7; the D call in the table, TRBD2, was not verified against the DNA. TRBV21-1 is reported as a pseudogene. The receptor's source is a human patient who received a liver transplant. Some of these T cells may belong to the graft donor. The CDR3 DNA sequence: TGTGCCAGCAGCGCGACGAACAATGAACTAGCGGGAGGTCGCTCCGAGCAGTACTTC. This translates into CASSATNNELAGGRSEQYF.